A single T cell receptor (beta chain) is shown here with its context. There is no known antigen for this receptor. No base quality information exists; no much larger clone differs at one position. The immunoSEQ Assay, a bias-controlled multiplex PCR, was used to amplify TCRbeta CDR3 regions from genomic DNA. The study's processing was this. The number of nucleated cells in each sample was estimated from the amplification of reference gene primers within the assay. To quantify the absolute abundance of each unique TCRbeta CDR3 rearrangement, sequence reads were collapsed and filtered. Productive Simpson clonality was computed per sample as the square root of Simpson's diversity index over productive rearrangements. The table comes from immuneACCESS by way of TCRdb, which keeps in-frame sequences with V and J called. Part of the clones is missing from these tables; in studies checked, under half for an unresolved V gene and the rest for unknown reasons. V and J calls and clone size come straight from that table; D and trimming were deduced from the DNA. Across this sample there are roughly 410,000 clones, with approximately 90% seen only once. The ten biggest clones cover 1.5% to 1.7% of the sample.

This sample was included in a study of blood T cell repertoires in COVID-19 (dated by TCRdb to the early 2020s). Concerning the study at large: Collaborator samples came from the United States, Italy and Spain and covered acute and convalescent phases of COVID-19. The material from the prospective study consisted of cDNA or gDNA derived from T cells, B-cell-depleted T cells, or PBMCs. Deeply sampled blood TCRbeta repertoires from subjects exposed to, actively infected with, or recovered from COVID-19 were included in the dataset. The repertoires were released in a freely available public database intended as a resource for research on the immune response to SARS-CoV-2. Samples came from the ongoing ImmuneRACE study (first 160 participants) plus 1,254 subjects from 6 global collaborators. Nearly every sample came with metadata listing a de-identified subject ID, COVID-19 status, age in years and sex. Where available, HLA class I and class II types were obtained from metadata supplied by the sample provider rather than from assay-based typing. Here is what the overall study found, with its caveats: The amount of clinical and demographic metadata varied by source and participant and was provided uncurated.

Trimming removed 3 bases from V and 5 bases from J; the gene matches leave 10 bases unexplained. CDR1 is given as GTSNPN and CDR2 as SVGIG, both from the germline V gene (reference sequence). Spanning cysteine to phenylalanine, the CDR3 consists of 15 amino acids. The retained sequence is limited to the CDR3, 45 bases, with the frame set at the first base. One collaborating source in Seattle enrolled patients while the patients were actively infected and followed the patients over time throughout the course of disease. Each collaborating institution followed its own protocols to collect whole blood in K2EDTA tubes. For TCRbeta analysis, collaborator samples were shipped as frozen whole blood, as isolated PBMCs, or as DNA extracted from either sample type.

Here the chain combines TRBV30 and TRBJ2-5, and 9 junction bases match TRBD1. The specimen was peripheral blood. The receptor comes from a woman between 35 and 50 years old with COVID-19, enrolled during active disease. The CDR3 loop reads CAWRPPGQGYETQYF. The nucleotides are TGTGCCTGGAGACCCCCGGGACAGGGTTACGAGACCCAGTACTTC.